This T cell receptor beta chain was observed in a study of T cell responses to AZD1222 COVID-19 vaccine. This clone was counted a few times. Its antigen is not known. The repertoire was sequenced with immunoSEQ multiplex PCR; TCRdb's copy has only in-frame clones and lacks some. The sample carries 150,000 to 160,000 clones, 90% to 95% recorded once. The study's findings and limits: As reported, nearly half of all spike-specific TCRs target variant regions that are unmutated. Following two doses of AZD1222, Spike-specific TCR breadth and depth rose. Females made up more of the donors, who were largely white British, and clonal diversity may have come out too low.

Germline CDR1 reads GTSNPN; CDR2 reads SVGIG (reference sequence). V dropped 2 bases and J dropped 4 bases, with 12 bases sitting between them. This CDR3 contains 15 residues. The sequence derives from an adult who received the AZD1222 COVID-19 vaccine. Sequenced here: peripheral blood, sampled 28 days after the second AZD1222 dose. The chain has TRBV30 and TRBJ1-6; D not resolved. DNA of the CDR3: TGTGCCTGGAGTAAAGGGAGGGCGTATAATTCACCCCTCCACTTT. Its translation is CAWSKGRAYNSPLHF.